The clone carrying this T cell receptor (beta chain) came up a few times. Its specificity is unknown. This sample stems from a study of follicular helper T cells after annual influenza vaccination. Only in-frame clones appear in the TCRdb table, and some are missing; sequencing was by immunoSEQ multiplex PCR. The sample yields about 27,000 clones, 80% to 90% seen once. The germline V gene has CDR1 SGHNT and CDR2 YYREEE (reference sequence). The CDR3 spans 15 residues. V was clipped by 4 bases and J by 0 bases, with 8 bases between them. Study-wide points: Yearly vaccinations repeatedly recalled conserved clonotypes in ICOS+CD38+ cTfh.

The time point was: 2014-2015 season, pre-vaccination. Between roughly 35 and 110 mL of blood was drawn per time point. The sequencing here drew on CXCR5+ CD38- circulating T follicular helper cells from blood, taken on the day of influenza vaccination. The subset: circulating Tfh, non-naive CD4+CXCR5+PD-1+ (ICOS+CD38+ or ICOS-CD38-). The sequence derives from an adult who received the influenza vaccine. The chain links TRBV5-4 to TRBJ2-6; D not certain. The CDR3 region is CASSALASGANVLTF. The CDR3 DNA is TGTGCCAGCAGCGCCTTGGCCTCTGGGGCCAACGTCCTGACTTTC.